The entry below gives a single TCR beta chain sequence along with its context. Its antigen specificity is not known. The record has no base qualities; no much larger clone is one base away. Including cysteine and phenylalanine, the CDR3 has 14 amino acids. Of the read, only the CDR3 DNA is kept; its 42 bases are in frame from base 1. According to the germline V gene, CDR1 reads MNHNS and CDR2 reads SASEGT. V is pared back by 7 bases and J by 1 base, with 14 bases lying between the germline termini. The cohort comprised under 700 healthy bone marrow donors. All cohort members were sampled while nominally healthy, although unrecorded immune exposures were likely present. The donor tested CMV seropositive and was one of the 289 seropositive cohort members. A peripheral blood sample was provided by each donor, and peripheral blood mononuclear cells were used for TCR beta sequencing. The Qiagen DNeasy Blood Extraction Kit was used to extract genomic DNA from the blood cell samples.

This record comes from a study of cytomegalovirus exposure and HLA in healthy donors (TCRdb year 2017). Notes on the research overall: According to an earlier analysis of a few hundred of the donors, some 180 million T cells yielded over 100 million unique TCR beta sequences and roughly 280 Gb of sequence data. Typing coverage differed by locus: A, B, C, DRB1 and DQB1 were typed in roughly 620-630 donors, DQA1 in approximately 520, DPA1 in some 610, and DPB1 in 472. In addition to the first cohort of around 670 subjects, a separate validation cohort of approximately 110 different subjects was used. Approximately 300 gigabases of sequencing data and 70 million to 100 million unique TCR sequences made up an early release that covered over 550 HLA-typed donors. The study combined high-throughput TCR immunosequencing, statistical association of individual TCRs with disease status, and machine learning to predict cytomegalovirus infection status. On average, about 240,000 unique TCR beta nucleotide sequences were sequenced per donor among more than 350 genotyped donors of the cohort, with approximately 18% of those sequences being non-productive. The later analysis used no new phenotypic data to find candidate immune exposures, relying instead on TCR beta sequences and their occurrence across donors. About five DR-DQ haplotypes were treated as single units for association and clustering because of strong linkage in the cohort. To study patterns of TCR occurrence, a later analysis re-analyzed previously published TCR beta repertoires from 600 to 750 donors and added high-resolution HLA genotyping. In an earlier analysis of over 550 of the donors, high-throughput TCR beta sequencing was used to judge whether each TCR beta V gene segment behaved as functional or pseudogenic. The study aimed to test whether cataloging public T cell receptors could reveal signatures of past pathogen exposure. The T cell repertoires of 666 subjects were profiled by immunosequencing and related to cytomegalovirus serostatus. Donor age, sex, ethnicity and CMV serostatus were compiled alongside the repertoire data. All discovery cohort repertoires had been generated on a single sequencing platform. Genome-wide SNP genotypes for about 60% of the roughly 700 donors were used in a later genetic analysis, which treated that subset as a discovery cohort. Both class I and class II loci were covered by HLA typing, at four-digit resolution. Of the roughly 390 genotyped donors, approximately 82% fell in the genetic ancestry cluster associated with self-reported Caucasian donors.

The library was prepared using the immunoSEQ multiplex PCR assay. A mixture of 60 forward primers for TCR Vbeta segments and 13 reverse primers for TCR Jbeta segments was used in the multiplex PCR. Amplification of the CDR3 region of rearranged TCR beta genes was performed with a multiplex PCR assay on genomic DNA. The Illumina HiSeq System was used to sequence the amplified TCR beta libraries as 87-base-pair reads. The paper's processing steps were these. In a later analysis, some 80 million unique TCR beta chains were counted across the 500 to 850 repertoires, and around 11 million of these chains were shared by at least two donors. To remove PCR and sequencing errors, raw reads were error-corrected and collapsed into unique sequences using a nearest-neighbor algorithm that merged closely related sequences. To assign V, D and J gene segments, CDR3 sequences were aligned to IMGT reference sequences. Each retained sequence needed at least a six-nucleotide match to both a V gene segment and a J gene segment. Rearrangements were classified as productive when the CDR3 lacked stop codons and remained in frame with V and J, and all other rearrangements were classified as non-productive. Following IMGT convention, CDR3 was defined as the stretch from the second conserved V-encoded cysteine up to the conserved J-encoded phenylalanine. The earlier analysis of about 620 of the donors excluded sequences that lacked an unambiguous match to a single V gene segment. An earlier analysis of approximately 590 of the donors called V segments functional above 56.7% productive rearrangements and segregating when the between-donor standard deviation exceeded 5%. A statistical classification framework was developed to diagnose cytomegalovirus status using the catalog of TCR beta chain sequences. In a later analysis, TCR nucleotide sequences were compared against IMGT/GENE-DB human TR gene sequences so that V and J genes could be assigned. The TCRdist pipeline was used in a later analysis to assign CDR3 sequences and most-parsimonious VDJ recombination scenarios. In a later analysis, each TCR beta chain was defined by its CDR3 amino acid sequence together with its V-gene family, and reads without a unique V-gene family were excluded. A later analysis removed several hundred highly shared, low-generation-probability nucleotide sequences to deal with suspected cross-contamination and a sequencing artifact. A later analysis calculated a clonal expansion index for each public chain from normalized within-repertoire ranks of inferred template counts. Generation probabilities in a later analysis came from a VDJ recombination model fitted to out-of-frame rearrangements, and those results were checked against IGoR. In a later analysis, hypergeometric tests were used to score TCR-TCR, TCR-HLA and TCR-CMV co-occurrence, with a repertoire-size bias correction applied to TCR pairs. In a later analysis, false discovery rates were estimated by permuting HLA or CMV assignments 20 times. In a later analysis, co-occurring TCRs were grouped with DBSCAN, and TCRdist sequence similarity was added when clustering was performed within HLA-allele-positive subsets. Repertoires with fewer than 30,000 or more than 120,000 public chains were left out of co-occurrence clustering, as were five repertoires with anomalous nucleotide sharing. TCRdb limited this immuneACCESS table to in-frame rearrangements with V and J called. A share of clones is missing; checked studies link under half to unresolved V genes, and the rest is unexplained. That table gives V, J and clone size, and the DNA gave D and trimming. The sample table records some 170,000 clones; approximately 80% of these occur just once. The ten largest clonotypes hold about 4% of the sample.

The investigation overall reported the following: In an earlier analysis of several hundred of the donors, most TCR beta V segments were observed in productive rearrangements about 87% or about 30% of the time, broadly matching IMGT annotations. In this cohort, only TCR beta chains were sequenced, and detectable features were limited by the absence of alpha or paired-chain data. HLA typing was unavailable for some donors at each locus, so association tests used only the typed subset. According to a later analysis, parvovirus B19, influenza, CMV and Epstein-Barr virus appeared linked to several top co-occurrence clusters. Across donors, most TCR sequences were observed very rarely, whereas some public TCRs were present in many individuals. A further reported finding was that TCR beta sequences accurately predicted the HLA-A and HLA-B alleles for most subjects in the first cohort. Presence/absence analyses assumed roughly uniform sequencing depth across donors, an assumption that may not hold. When HLA alleles, especially DR and DQ, strongly co-occurred, attributing TCR associations to individual alleles was difficult. Compared with equally common non-associated chains, HLA-associated TCR beta chains in a later analysis were more clonally expanded and had lower generation probabilities. Specific HLA alleles were associated with over 15,000 TCR beta sequences at a false discovery rate of 0.05 in a later analysis. A later genetic analysis reported fewer N-insertions in productive TCRs among donors in an Asian-associated ancestry cluster than the roughly 620-donor mean. Because the 87-base-pair reads could not distinguish some IMGT-functional V segments, including TRBV6-2 and TRBV6-3, those segments were excluded. A cluster of highly shared sequence variants was judged likely to represent a technical artifact of the sequencing pipeline. The classifier was reported to diagnose cytomegalovirus status with high specificity and sensitivity in both the original cohort and the validation cohort. An association between a missense DCLRE1C variant and V-gene and J-gene trimming of TCR beta chains was found in a later genetic analysis and replicated in an independent cohort. In vitro tests confirmed that a few of the cytomegalovirus-associated TCR beta chains recognize cytomegalovirus antigens. Most CMV-associated TCR beta chains appeared to be HLA-restricted in a later analysis, and the HLA associations seemed to be driven largely by CMV exposure. It was suggested by the authors that the approach could potentially be generalized to other disease states and immunological phenotypes. CMV serostatus was the only immune exposure information available for the cohort. Correlated functional status among segregating V segments might be attributable to linkage disequilibrium, but an unknown experimental factor could not be ruled out. The study listed 164 TCR beta chains as associated with cytomegalovirus. In a later analysis, the rate of TCR association differed among HLA loci, with DRB1 alleles having the most associated TCRs and HLA-C alleles having the fewest. Because counts were too low, roughly 17 rarely observed V segments, including chromosome 9 orphons, were left out of the earlier analysis of approximately 500 of the donors.

The rearrangement combines TRBV6-1 with TRBJ2-7; the D region possibly corresponds to TRBD1 (6 bases align). The origin of this receptor is a man aged 25-45 years in good health and CMV-seropositive. Sequenced: PBMCs. The CDR3 protein: CASTRQDRSYEQYF. The nucleotide sequence is TGTGCCAGCACCCGACAGGATCGGTCCTACGAGCAGTACTTC.